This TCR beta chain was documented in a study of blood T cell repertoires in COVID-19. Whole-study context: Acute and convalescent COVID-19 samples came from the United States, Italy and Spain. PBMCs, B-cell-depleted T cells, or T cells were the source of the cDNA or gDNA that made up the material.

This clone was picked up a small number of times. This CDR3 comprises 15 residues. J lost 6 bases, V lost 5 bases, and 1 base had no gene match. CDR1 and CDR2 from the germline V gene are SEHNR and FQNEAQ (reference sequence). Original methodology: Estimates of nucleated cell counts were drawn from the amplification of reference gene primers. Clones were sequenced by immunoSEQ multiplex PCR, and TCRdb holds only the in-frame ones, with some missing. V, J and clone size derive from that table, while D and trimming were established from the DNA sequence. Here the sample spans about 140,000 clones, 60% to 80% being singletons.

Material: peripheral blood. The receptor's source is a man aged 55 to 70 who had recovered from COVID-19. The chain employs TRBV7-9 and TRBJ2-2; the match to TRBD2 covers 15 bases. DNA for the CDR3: TGTGCCAGCAGCCGGACTAGCGGGAGGGCCGGGGAGCTGTTTTTT. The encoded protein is CASSRTSGRAGELFF. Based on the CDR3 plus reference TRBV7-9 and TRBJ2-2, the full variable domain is DTGVSQNPRHKITKRGQNVTFRCDPISEHNRLYWYRQTLGQGPEFLTYFQNEAQLEKSRLLSDRFSAERPKGSFSTLEIQRTEQGDSAMYLCASSRTSGRAGELFFGEGSRLTVL.